The clone carrying this T cell receptor beta chain has a count of ten or more. All patients were untreated before thyroid surgery. Germline loops: CDR1 MNHEY, CDR2 SVGAGI. The CDR3 is 15 amino acids. The V and J ends lost 5 bases and 4 bases, in that order; junction bases with no gene match: 10. TCRdb reprocessed the PCR reads via MiXCR. The table records around 20,000 clones, under 25% of them present only once. The data stem from a study of metastatic and nonmetastatic thyroid tumors. The gene calls are TRBV6-5 and TRBJ1-2, with TRBD1 identical over 7 bases. The sequenced sample was adjacent normal tissue. The clonotype originates from a female donor with papillary thyroid cancer or a benign thyroid nodule (not recorded which). Some clones in this sample may be carry-over from other donors' samples. CDR3 DNA: TGTGCCAGCAGTCCCTCGACAGGGACCAGCTATGGCTACACCTTC. Its protein product is CASSPSTGTSYGYTF.